Following are 18 T cell receptor beta chains from one sample sequenced in a study of identical twins. TCRdb redid the calling of the 5' RACE reads with MiXCR, one entry per CDR3 protein. Of about 220,000 distinct CDR3 sequences listed, 6.5% were seen once; the top ten hold about 15%. The same sample was also studied in work on T cells expressing NK-cell markers.

Sequencing was performed on CD8+ T cells sorted from blood. The receptors were gathered from a woman aged 18 to 35 in good health.

This clonotype was detected ten times or more. The chain links TRBV20-1 to TRBJ2-5, with 11 positions matching TRBD2. The CDR3 is 17 amino acids. J was trimmed by 5 bases and V by 1 base; bases with no gene match: 12. The germline V gene has CDR1 DFQATT and CDR2 SNEGSKA (reference sequence). In DNA, the CDR3 is TGCAGTGCTAGAGCGGCTAGCGGGGGGCCATCCTGGGAGACCCAGTACTTC. It is translated as CSARAASGGPSWETQYF.

The chain is built from TRBV27 and TRBJ1-2; 7 nucleotides line up with TRBD1. V lost 3 bases, J lost 0 bases, and 10 bases stayed unmatched. CDR1 is MNHEY, CDR2 SMNVEV, per germline (reference sequence). The CDR3 has 17 amino acids. As DNA, the CDR3 is TGTGCCAGCAGTTTCATCCCCGACAGGGCAACTAACTATGGCTACACCTTC. Translated: CASSFIPDRATNYGYTF.

This clonotype was seen more than once but under ten times. V and J are TRBV11-2 and TRBJ2-2; D remains unclear. There are 12 residues in the CDR3. The ends were cut back, 5 bases at V and 6 bases at J, with 7 bases in the middle. CDR1 SGHAT and CDR2 FQNNGV come from the germline V gene. The DNA of the CDR3 is TGTGCCAGCAGCCGGACGTCCGGGGAGCTGTTTTTT. It codes for CASSRTSGELFF.

This clonotype has at least ten counts. The J gene is TRBJ2-1, the V gene TRBV15; D is ambiguous. V shed 0 bases and J shed 10 bases, with 4 bases lying between them. The CDR3 totals 11 residues. Germline V gene lookup returns CDR1 LNHNV and CDR2 YYDKDF (reference sequence). The CDR3 DNA sequence: TGTGCCACCAGCAGAGAGTGGGAGCAGTTCTTC. Residues: CATSREWEQFF. Filled out from reference TRBV15 and TRBJ2-1, the complete variable domain reads DAMVIQNPRYQVTQFGKPVTLSCSQTLNHNVMYWYQQKSSQAPKLLFHYYDKDFNNEADTPDNFQSRRPNTSFCFLDIRSPGLGDTAMYLCATSREWEQFFGPGTRLTVL.

The rearrangement links TRBV9 to TRBJ1-1; tentative D call: TRBD1 (6 bases). This CDR3 is 12 amino acids long. The germline CDR1 and CDR2 sequences are SGDLS and YYNGEE. The ends were cut back, 7 bases at V and 4 bases at J, with 11 bases in the middle. CDR3 sequence: CASGGGRTEAFF. The CDR3 nucleotides are TGTGCCAGCGGAGGGGGTCGCACTGAAGCTTTCTTT. Combining the CDR3 with reference TRBV9 and TRBJ1-1 gives the whole variable domain DSGVTQTPKHLITATGQRVTLRCSPRSGDLSVYWYQQSLDQGLQFLIQYYNGEERAKGNILERFSAQQFPDLHSELNLSSLELGDSALYFCASGGGRTEAFFGQGTRLTVV.

A few counts support this clonotype. V and J are TRBV27 and TRBJ2-1; D remains unclear. With 6 bases removed from V and 3 bases from J, the gap between germline ends came to 12 bases. The CDR3 runs to 14 residues. CDR1 and CDR2 (germline): MNHEY, SMNVEV (reference sequence). CDR3 residues: CASSLSLSYNEQFF. CDR3 nucleotide sequence: TGTGCCAGCAGCCTTTCGTTAAGCTACAATGAGCAGTTCTTC.

This clonotype came up a few times. This sequence joins TRBV20-1 and TRBJ1-2, with D unclear. This CDR3 has 14 residues. CDR1 DFQATT and CDR2 SNEGSKA come from the germline V gene (reference sequence). Trimming pared 1 base from V and 9 bases from J, leaving 18 bases between. CDR3 coding DNA: TGCAGTGCTAGAGGGGTAGGGCCGAAGGTTCGCTACACCTTC. Translating it yields CSARGVGPKVRYTF.

This clonotype was recorded a few times. CDR3 coding DNA: TGTGCCAGCGGGGGGGGACAGGGTCTTTTCAAGGAGACCCAGTACTTC. Its protein product is CASGGGQGLFKETQYF. J is TRBJ2-5 and V is TRBV2, with TRBD1 identical over 9 bases. The CDR3 covers 16 residues. After removal of 8 bases from V and 5 bases from J, the junction contained 15 bases not matched to a gene. CDR1 is SNHLY, CDR2 FYNNEI, per germline. The full variable domain, its missing parts supplied by reference TRBV2 and TRBJ2-5, is EPEVTQTPSHQVTQMGQEVILRCVPISNHLYFYWYRQILGQKVEFLVSFYNNEISEKSEIFDDQFSVERPDGSNFTLKIRSTKLEDSAMYFCASGGGQGLFKETQYFGPGTRLLVL.

This clonotype was counted only a few times. The rearrangement uses TRBV5-1 and TRBJ2-1; 9 nucleotides match TRBD2. CDR1 is SGHRS, CDR2 YFSETQ, per germline. The CDR3 is made up of 14 amino acids. V lost 2 bases, J lost 7 bases, and 4 bases stayed unmatched. The CDR3 DNA follows: TGCGCCAGCAGCTTTCGACTAGCGGCGAATGAGCAGTTCTTC. Translated: CASSFRLAANEQFF.

In its sample, this clonotype was seen a few times. Sequence at one end of the junction differs from germline and may be a read error. The rearrangement uses TRBV20-1 and TRBJ1-1; D gene unclear. Germline CDR1 reads DFQATT; CDR2 reads SNEGSKA (reference sequence). This CDR3 is built from 11 residues. CDR3 loop: CSVSLNTEAFF. As DNA, the CDR3 is TGCAGTGTTTCGTTGAATACTGAAGCTTTCTTT.

This clonotype showed up many times. The rearrangement uses TRBV6-4 and TRBJ2-3; 12 bases match TRBD2. CDR1 MRHNA and CDR2 SNTAGT come from the germline V gene. Unmatched junction bases numbered 4, after V lost 3 bases and J lost 6 bases. The CDR3 sequence is 15 residues long. The CDR3 reads CASSETSGSWDTQYF. The CDR3 nucleotides are TGTGCCAGCAGTGAGACTAGCGGGAGTTGGGATACGCAGTATTTT.

The rearrangement joins TRBV6-2 or TRBV6-3 to TRBJ1-5; D remains ambiguous. The CDR3 runs to 14 residues. The germline gives CDR1 MNHEY, CDR2 SVGEGT. Trimming removed 2 bases at V and 6 bases at J, with 11 bases between. CDR3 residues: CASSYGRLGQPQHF. CDR3 bases: TGTGCCAGCAGTTACGGACGGTTAGGTCAGCCCCAGCATTTT.

The chain has TRBV6-1 and TRBJ2-3; 9 bases are a match to TRBD2. V gave up 2 bases and J gave up 10 bases; unmatched junction bases: 7. CDR1 MNHNS and CDR2 SASEGT come from the germline V gene. This CDR3 region has 14 residues. This CDR3 is CASSELGTSKPQYF. CDR3 DNA: TGTGCCAGCAGTGAACTTGGGACTAGCAAGCCGCAGTATTTT.

A few counts support this clonotype. The gene calls are TRBV9 and TRBJ1-2, with TRBD1 as a possible D gene (5 bases). Germline V gene data show CDR1 as SGDLS and CDR2 as YYNGEE. The CDR3 totals 18 residues. V lost 0 bases to trimming and J lost 7 bases, with 25 bases between them. The CDR3 DNA reads TGTGCCAGCAGCGTAGCTACGTATGGAGGGACCGGGAGCGGTGGCTACACCTTC. It translates to CASSVATYGGTGSGGYTF.

Only a few counts were recorded for this clonotype. V is TRBV12-3 or TRBV12-4 and J is TRBJ1-4; 11 bases fit TRBD1. The CDR3 is made up of 17 amino acids. V dropped 3 bases and J dropped 4; count of bases not matched to a gene: 7. CDR3 DNA sequence: TGTGCCAGCAGTTTGGACAGGGGGCCGCCCTTTAATGAAAAACTGTTTTTT. Residues: CASSLDRGPPFNEKLFF.

The rearrangement uses TRBV4-1 and TRBJ2-1; 8 bases are shared with TRBD2. CDR1 is MGHRA and CDR2 is YSYEKL in the germline V gene. This CDR3 spans 15 amino acids. With V trimmed by 7 bases and J by 0 bases, 5 bases remained unmatched. DNA of the CDR3: TGCGCCAGCAATAAGCGGGAGAGCTCCTACAATGAGCAGTTCTTC. Protein product: CASNKRESSYNEQFF.

This clonotype occurred a few times. This chain uses TRBV29-1 with TRBJ2-1; 11 bases align to TRBD1. V shed 7 bases, J shed 7 bases, and the junction held 3 bases outside the gene matches. This CDR3 is built from 12 residues. Germline lookup yields CDR1 SQVTM and CDR2 ANQGSEA. CDR3 nucleotides: TGCAGCGGGGGGACAGGGGGAAATGAGCAGTTCTTC. Protein product: CSGGTGGNEQFF.

This clonotype was observed a few times. The chain recombines TRBV12-3 or TRBV12-4 with TRBJ2-5, with TRBD2 as a possible D gene (6 bases). With 5 bases removed from V and 4 bases from J, the gap between germline ends came to 17 bases. The CDR3 spans 15 residues. In DNA, the CDR3 is TGTGCCAGCAGTCCAAACCGACTAGTAACAGAGACCCAGTACTTC. It translates to CASSPNRLVTETQYF.